A single sample gave rise to the 7 T cell receptor beta chains below, sequenced in a study of T cells after yellow fever vaccination. TCRdb reprocessed the 5' RACE reads via MiXCR and lists one record per CDR3 protein. The sample has some 300,000 distinct CDR3 sequences, less than 9.5% seen once. Sample: CD4+ T cells sorted from PBMCs, taken 5 days after the yellow fever booster vaccination. These receptors originate from a man aged 18-30 years who received the YFV17D yellow fever vaccine.

The V call is TRBV6-2 or TRBV6-3, the J call TRBJ2-7; 9 bases are a match to TRBD1. Germline CDR1 reads MNHEY; CDR2 reads SVGEGT. CDR3 size: 15 residues. V lost 5 bases to trimming and J lost 6 bases; unmatched junction nucleotides: 11. CDR3 protein: CASSPRGTGFVEQYV. As DNA, the CDR3 is TGTGCCAGCAGTCCGAGGGGGACAGGGTTCGTCGAGCAGTACGTC.

This clonotype was counted between two and nine times. The J gene is TRBJ2-1, the V gene TRBV9, with D tentatively TRBD2 (6 bases). Germline lookup yields CDR1 SGDLS and CDR2 YYNGEE. The CDR3 loop spans 15 amino acids. Between the trimmed V and J ends, which lost 3 bases and 7 bases, there was a span of 17 bases. CDR3 amino acids: CASSAQAGPRNEQFF. DNA for the CDR3: TGTGCCAGCAGCGCCCAGGCGGGACCTCGAAATGAGCAGTTCTTC.

The J gene is TRBJ1-1, the V gene TRBV2; maybe TRBD1 (5 bases). Per the germline V gene, CDR1 is SNHLY and CDR2 is FYNNEI. V gave up 7 bases and J gave up 0 bases, with 9 bases separating them. The CDR3 is made up of 13 amino acids. The CDR3 region has the DNA TGTGCCAGCACATTACAGGTGAACACTGAAGCTTTCTTT. As protein: CASTLQVNTEAFF.

This clonotype was picked up a small number of times. The chain carries TRBV6-6 and TRBJ2-4, with 9 nucleotides matching TRBD1. The junction had 5 bases not matched to a gene; V was cut back by 7 bases and J by 7 bases. The germline V gene has CDR1 MNHNY and CDR2 SVGAGI (reference sequence). CDR3 length: 13 amino acids. As DNA, the CDR3 is TGTGCCAGCACCAACAGGGGGCGTAACATTCAGTACTTC. Encoded protein: CASTNRGRNIQYF.

This clonotype has ten or more counts. The chain employs TRBV5-4 and TRBJ2-3, with a possible D match to TRBD2 (5 bases). CDR1 is SGHNT and CDR2 is YYREEE in the germline V gene (reference sequence). V lost 2 bases, J lost 5 bases, and 12 bases lay in between. This CDR3 region has 14 residues. The CDR3 DNA reads as TGTGCCAGCAGCTTCACGGGGAGTGGAGATACGCAGTATTTT. It encodes CASSFTGSGDTQYF.

This clonotype appeared a single time. A read error may explain this, as a much larger clone is one base away. The gene calls are TRBV5-1 and TRBJ1-1, with D perhaps matching TRBD1 (6 bases). The length of the CDR3 is 15 residues. Looked up from germline, CDR1 is SGHRS and CDR2 is YFSETQ. V lost 5 bases, J lost 4 bases, and 18 bases lay in between. This chain's CDR3 is CASRMYGTWGTEAFF. The CDR3 DNA reads TGCGCCAGCAGAATGTACGGGACATGGGGCACTGAAGCTTTCTTT.

This clonotype was detected many times. This rearrangement joins TRBV5-1 to TRBJ2-7; TRBD1 agrees at 8 bases. Germline CDR1 SGHRS, CDR2 YFSETQ. This CDR3 comprises 12 residues. V lost 5 bases, J lost 7 bases, and 5 bases stayed unmatched. The DNA for the CDR3 is TGCGCCAGCAGGAAGACAGGGGATGAGCAGTACTTC. This gives the protein CASRKTGDEQYF.